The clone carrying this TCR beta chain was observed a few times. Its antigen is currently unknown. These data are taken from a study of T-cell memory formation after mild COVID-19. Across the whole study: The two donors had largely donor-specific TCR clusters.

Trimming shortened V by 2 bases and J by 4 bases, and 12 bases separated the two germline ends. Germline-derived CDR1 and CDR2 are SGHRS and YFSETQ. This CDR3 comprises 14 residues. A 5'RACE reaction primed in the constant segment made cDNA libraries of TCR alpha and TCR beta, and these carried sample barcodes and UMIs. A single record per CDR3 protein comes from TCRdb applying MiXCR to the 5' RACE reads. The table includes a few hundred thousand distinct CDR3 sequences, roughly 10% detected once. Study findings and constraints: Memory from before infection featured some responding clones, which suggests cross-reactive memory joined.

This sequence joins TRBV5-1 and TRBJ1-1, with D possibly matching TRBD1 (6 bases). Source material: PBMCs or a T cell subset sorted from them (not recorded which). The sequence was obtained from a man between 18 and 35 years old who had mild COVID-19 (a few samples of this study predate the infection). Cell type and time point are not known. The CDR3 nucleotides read TGCGCCAGCAGCTTACCAGGGGTGTTCACTGAAGCTTTCTTT. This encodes CASSLPGVFTEAFF. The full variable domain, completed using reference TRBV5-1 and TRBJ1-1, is KAGVTQTPRYLIKTRGQQVTLSCSPISGHRSVSWYQQTPGQGLQFLFEYFSETQRNKGNFPGRFSGRQFSNSRSEMNVSTLELGDSALYLCASSLPGVFTEAFFGQGTRLTVV.